This TCR beta chain was identified in a study of T cell responses to AZD1222 COVID-19 vaccine. Study-wide background: Analyses pooled second doses at about 4 or about 12 weeks.

Only in-frame clones appear in the TCRdb table, and some are missing; sequencing was by immunoSEQ multiplex PCR. The table shows over 150,000 clones, with 90% occurring only once. The TCR comes from an adult in good health. The input for sequencing was peripheral blood, taken on day 0 of AZD1222 vaccination.

The chain's CDR3 is CASSPPGRENEKLFF. The DNA of the CDR3 is TGTGCCAGCAGCCCCCCAGGCAGGGAAAATGAAAAACTGTTTTTT. The V and J genes are TRBV6-5 and TRBJ1-4; maybe TRBD1 (5 bases). The ends were cut back, 6 bases at V and 5 bases at J, with 16 bases in the middle. Germline V gene data show CDR1 as MNHEY and CDR2 as SVGAGI. The CDR3 has 15 amino acids.